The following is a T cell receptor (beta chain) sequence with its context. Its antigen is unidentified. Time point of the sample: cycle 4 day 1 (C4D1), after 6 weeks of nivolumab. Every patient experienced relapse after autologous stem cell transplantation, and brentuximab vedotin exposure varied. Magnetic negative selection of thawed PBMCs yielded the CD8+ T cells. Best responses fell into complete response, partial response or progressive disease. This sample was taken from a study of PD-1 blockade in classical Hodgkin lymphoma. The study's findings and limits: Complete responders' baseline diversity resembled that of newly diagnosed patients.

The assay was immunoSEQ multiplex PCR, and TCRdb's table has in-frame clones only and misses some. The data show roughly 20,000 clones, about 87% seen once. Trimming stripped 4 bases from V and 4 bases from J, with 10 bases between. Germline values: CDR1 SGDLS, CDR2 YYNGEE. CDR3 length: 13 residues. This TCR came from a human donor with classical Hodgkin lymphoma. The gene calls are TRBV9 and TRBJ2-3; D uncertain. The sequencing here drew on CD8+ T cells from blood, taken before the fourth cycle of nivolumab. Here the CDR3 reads CASSSYSSDTQYF. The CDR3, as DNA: TGTGCCAGCAGCTCGTACAGCTCAGATACGCAGTATTTT.